This TCR beta chain was sequenced in a study of OX40 agonist ivuxolimab in advanced cancers. At the level of the study: The dose-escalation cohort was over 65% male, with a mean age of around 60 years, ranging about 23 to 79.

Systemic immunosuppression or a history of autoimmune disease excluded patients. Sampling of blood occurred at baseline, cycle 4 day 1, and cycle 7 day 1. The V gene's germline CDR1 is SGHDT and CDR2 YYEEEE. V gave up 4 bases and J gave up 2 bases, with 10 bases separating them. CDR3 size: 15 residues. Repertoires were generated with immunoSEQ multiplex PCR, while TCRdb's copy carries only in-frame clones and drops some. Counted here are more than 70,000 clones, around 90% occurring once; the ten biggest clones make up less than 0.35%. This TCR was recovered from an adult with an advanced solid tumor such as melanoma, head and neck, liver or kidney cancer. The material was CD4+ or CD8+ T cells sorted from blood, obtained in a trial of the OX40 agonist ivuxolimab. The V and J genes are TRBV5-6 and TRBJ2-6; D unclear. CDR3: CASSPVWAGANVLTF. For the CDR3, the DNA is TGTGCCAGCAGCCCTGTATGGGCTGGGGCCAACGTCCTGACTTTC.